This is a list of T cell receptor beta chains from one sample in a study of blood T cell repertoires in COVID-19. Data came from immunoSEQ multiplex PCR; TCRdb stores just in-frame clones and leaves some out. The sample lists 80,000 to 90,000 clones, around 86% occurring once. The sample comprised peripheral blood. These receptors were collected from a man aged 35-49 years with acute or convalescent COVID-19. Both conserved end residues are part of each CDR3. Each record gives: V gene, J gene, clone size, D gene, CDR3 DNA, CDR3 protein. A D gene is named only where the DNA matches it firmly. The size of a clone is reported for some rows only, either as once, few or many, or as a class for expanded clones.

>TRBV24-1|TRBJ2-5|-|TRBD1
TGTGCCACCAGTGAGACAGGGGGATTGACCCAGTACTTC
CATSETGGLTQYF
>TRBV5-1|TRBJ2-2|once|TRBD2
TGCGCCAGCAGGGCGAGTAGCGGGAGTTTGAACACCGGGGAGCTGTTTTTT
CASRASSGSLNTGELFF
>TRBV7-6|TRBJ2-7|-|-
TGTGCCAGCAGCTTAAGTCAGGGTAACGAGCAGTACTTC
CASSLSQGNEQYF
>TRBV4-1|TRBJ1-2|medium-sized|-
TGCGCCAGCAGCCAAGGGGAGGGGGATTCATTTTATGGCTACACCTTC
CASSQGEGDSFYGYTF
>TRBV7-3|TRBJ1-1|-|TRBD1
TGTGCCAGCAGCCTACGGGACAGGTCTGAAGCTTTCTTT
CASSLRDRSEAFF
>TRBV6-2/TRBV6-3|TRBJ1-5|-|-
TGTGCCAGCAGTTACTCACGGGGGAATCAGCCCCAGCATTTT
CASSYSRGNQPQHF
>TRBV30|TRBJ1-5|-|-
TGTGCCTGGAGTCGGAGCAATCAGCCCCAGCATTTT
CAWSRSNQPQHF
>TRBV9|TRBJ2-3|-|-
TGTGCCAGCAGCGTAGAGAGGGGGGATACGCAGTATTTT
CASSVERGDTQYF
>TRBV5-6|TRBJ2-7|-|-
TGTGCCAGCAGCTTGCAGTACGAGCAGTACTTC
CASSLQYEQYF
>TRBV19|TRBJ2-1|-|TRBD1
TGTGCCAGTAGTCTGGGGACAGGATCTTACAATGAGCAGTTCTTC
CASSLGTGSYNEQFF
>TRBV5-1|TRBJ2-1|-|TRBD1
TGCGCCAGCAGACAGGGGGCCAATGAGCAGTTCTTC
CASRQGANEQFF
>TRBV18|TRBJ2-1|-|-
TGTGCCAGCTCACCAGCGGTTAACTACAATGAGCAGTTCTTC
CASSPAVNYNEQFF
>TRBV5-4|TRBJ2-1|-|-
TGTGCCAGCAGCCCCCGACTAGGAGGTGAGCAGTTCTTC
CASSPRLGGEQFF
>TRBV19|TRBJ1-1|-|-
TGTGCCAGTAGTATGGGCAGGGTCACTGAAGCTTTCTTT
CASSMGRVTEAFF
>TRBV5-6|TRBJ1-6|-|TRBD1
TGTGCCAGCAGCCTGACAGGGGGTTCTTATAATTCACCCCTCCACTTT
CASSLTGGSYNSPLHF
>TRBV29-1|TRBJ2-7|-|TRBD2
TGCAGCGTTGAAGTGGCGGGAGGGCCCACGTCCGAGCAGTACTTC
CSVEVAGGPTSEQYF
>TRBV7-9|TRBJ2-1|-|TRBD2
TGTGCCAGCAGCTCGACTAGCGGGAAGATCAATGAGCAGTTCTTC
CASSSTSGKINEQFF
>TRBV29-1|TRBJ1-1|-|-
TGCAGCGTTGAAGTGGGGGCAGGGCTAATGAACACTGAAGCTTTCTTT
CSVEVGAGLMNTEAFF
>TRBV20-1|TRBJ1-2|-|-
TGCAGTGCTAGAGATCAGGCTGGCTACACCTTC
CSARDQAGYTF
>TRBV4-3|TRBJ1-2|-|-
TGCGCCAGCAGCCAAGGGGCAGAGCCTTACTATGGCTACACCTTC
CASSQGAEPYYGYTF
>TRBV29-1|TRBJ1-4|-|TRBD1
TGCAGCGCCCAGACAGGGGCGGGTGAAAAACTGTTTTTT
CSAQTGAGEKLFF
>TRBV27|TRBJ2-3|-|TRBD2
TGTGCCAGCAGTCTAAGGGGGACTAGCGGGAGTGTGGATACGCAGTATTTT
CASSLRGTSGSVDTQYF
>TRBV5-5|TRBJ2-7|-|TRBD1
TGTGCCAGCAGCTTGCAGGGGGCAGCCTACGAGCAGTACTTC
CASSLQGAAYEQYF
>TRBV4-1|TRBJ1-5|-|-
TGCGCCAGCAGCCAAGATAGGGGCAATTGGCAGCCCCAGCATTTT
CASSQDRGNWQPQHF
>TRBV29-1|TRBJ1-4|-|-
TGCAGCGCTGTGGGAGGGTTTGGCGAAAAACTGTTTTTT
CSAVGGFGEKLFF
>TRBV19|TRBJ2-5|-|-
TGTGCCAGTAGTCCCAGACGGGGGGCTCAAGAGACCCAGTACTTC
CASSPRRGAQETQYF